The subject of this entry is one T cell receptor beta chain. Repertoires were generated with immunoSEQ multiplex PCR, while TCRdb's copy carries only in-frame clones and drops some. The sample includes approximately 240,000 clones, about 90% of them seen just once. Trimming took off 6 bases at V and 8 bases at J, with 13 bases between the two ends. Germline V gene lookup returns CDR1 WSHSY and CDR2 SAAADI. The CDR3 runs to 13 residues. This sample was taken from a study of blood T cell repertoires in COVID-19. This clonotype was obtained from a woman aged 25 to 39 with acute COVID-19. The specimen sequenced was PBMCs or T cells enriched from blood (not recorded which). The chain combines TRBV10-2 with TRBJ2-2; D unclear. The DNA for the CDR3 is TGCGCCAGCAGCAACCCCCCAGCGGGGGAGCTGTTTTTT. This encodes CASSNPPAGELFF.